The T cell receptor beta chain under discussion was sequenced for a study of blood T cell repertoires in COVID-19. Data came from immunoSEQ multiplex PCR; TCRdb stores just in-frame clones and leaves some out. The sample has about 48,000 clones, around 80% seen once; the top ten hold approximately 54%. Sequencing input: peripheral blood. The TCR sequence derives from a man in his 70s with acute or convalescent COVID-19.

The CDR3 loop is CASSSVVIGAGAFF. The CDR3 DNA follows: TGTGCCAGTAGTAGCGTCGTCATCGGGGCGGGGGCTTTCTTT. The chain uses TRBV19 and TRBJ1-1; perhaps TRBD1 as D (5 bases). Germline CDR1 reads LNHDA; CDR2 reads SQIVND (reference sequence). The CDR3 sequence is 14 residues long. V lost 4 bases, J lost 11 bases, and 20 bases lay in between.